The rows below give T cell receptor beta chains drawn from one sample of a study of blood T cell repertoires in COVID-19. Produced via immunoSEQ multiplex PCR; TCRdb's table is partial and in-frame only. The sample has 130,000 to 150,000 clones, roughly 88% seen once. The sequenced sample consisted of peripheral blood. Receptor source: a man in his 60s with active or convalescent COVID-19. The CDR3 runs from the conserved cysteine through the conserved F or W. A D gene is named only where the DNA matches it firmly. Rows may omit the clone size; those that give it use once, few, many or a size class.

CASSLVWSRTGTLDGYTF | TGTGCCAGCAGCTTAGTTTGGAGCCGGACAGGGACCCTTGATGGCTACACCTTC | TRBV7-8 | TRBD1 | - | TRBJ1-2
CASRGGAYLNQPQHF | TGTGCCAGTAGAGGGGGGGCCTACCTCAATCAGCCCCAGCATTTT | TRBV19 | - | many | TRBJ1-5
CSVGLGGSNQPQHF | TGCAGCGTTGGATTGGGGGGTAGCAATCAGCCCCAGCATTTT | TRBV29-1 | - | - | TRBJ1-5
CAWSPLGGADTQYF | TGTGCCTGGAGCCCTCTAGGGGGAGCAGATACGCAGTATTTT | TRBV30 | - | - | TRBJ2-3
CASSFINQPQHF | TGTGCCAGTAGTTTTATCAATCAGCCCCAGCATTTT | TRBV19 | - | - | TRBJ1-5
CASSEVRSASNQPQHF | TGTGCCAGCAGTGAAGTACGCTCTGCGAGCAATCAGCCCCAGCATTTT | TRBV2 | - | - | TRBJ1-5
CASSLTGHRQPQHF | TGTGCCAGCAGCTTGACTGGCCACCGACAGCCCCAGCATTTT | TRBV7-2 | - | few | TRBJ1-5
CASSGLGEETQYF | TGCGCCAGCAGCGGACTGGGAGAAGAGACCCAGTACTTC | TRBV5-1 | - | once | TRBJ2-5
CASSPDNNNYGYTF | TGTGCCAGCTCACCGGACAATAATAACTATGGCTACACCTTC | TRBV18 | - | few | TRBJ1-2
CASSWTGPDSSPLHF | TGTGCCAGCAGTTGGACAGGCCCAGATAGTTCACCCCTCCACTTT | TRBV27 | TRBD1 | - | TRBJ1-6
CATSLGGDTIGHGYTF | TGTGCCACCAGCCTCGGTGGGGACACCATAGGGCATGGCTACACCTTC | TRBV24-1 | - | - | TRBJ1-2
CAISESRPGSDEQFF | TGTGCCATCAGTGAGTCGAGACCGGGGTCAGACGAGCAGTTCTTC | TRBV10-3 | - | - | TRBJ2-1
CASSLERGTLHF | TGTGCCAGCAGCTTAGAACGGGGGACCCTCCACTTT | TRBV7-9 | - | - | TRBJ1-6
CASSYGTGGSPQHF | TGTGCCAGCAGTTACGGGACAGGGGGATCTCCCCAGCATTTT | TRBV6-5 | TRBD1 | - | TRBJ1-5
CASSQDTGLYGYTF | TGTGCCAGCAGCCAAGATACCGGACTCTATGGCTACACCTTC | TRBV14 | - | - | TRBJ1-2
CATSRDQGRTFTDTQYF | TGTGCCACCAGCAGAGATCAAGGCAGGACTTTCACAGATACGCAGTATTTT | TRBV15 | - | - | TRBJ2-3
CASSPSPTRRGVRNEQFF | TGTGCCAGCAGTCCATCCCCAACTCGGCGGGGGGTCCGAAATGAGCAGTTCTTC | TRBV28 | TRBD2 | few | TRBJ2-1
CASSSSPGTIYF | TGTGCCAGCAGTTCCAGTCCTGGCACCATATATTTT | TRBV6-5 | - | - | TRBJ1-3
CASSSRGLGNTIYF | TGTGCCAGCAGTTCCAGGGGGCTTGGAAACACCATATATTTT | TRBV27 | TRBD1 | - | TRBJ1-3
CASSPDSKETQYF | TGTGCCAGCTCACCAGACTCCAAAGAGACCCAGTACTTC | TRBV18 | - | - | TRBJ2-5
CASSPSGGALTDTQYF | TGCGCCAGCAGCCCTAGCGGGGGGGCCTTAACAGATACGCAGTATTTT | TRBV10-1 | TRBD2 | - | TRBJ2-3
CASSWDSGETQYF | TGTGCCAGCAGCTGGGACAGCGGGGAGACCCAGTACTTC | TRBV7-8 | - | - | TRBJ2-5
CASSQDKALAQPQHF | TGCGCCAGCAGCCAAGATAAGGCCCTAGCCCAGCCCCAGCATTTT | TRBV4-1 | - | - | TRBJ1-5
CASRGQGAPNSPLHF | TGTGCCAGCAGGGGACAGGGGGCTCCGAATTCACCCCTCCACTTT | TRBV9 | TRBD1 | - | TRBJ1-6
CASSQDVGGGEQYF | TGCGCCAGCAGCCAAGATGTCGGGGGGGGCGAGCAGTACTTC | TRBV4-3 | TRBD2 | - | TRBJ2-7
CASSRRDRGNTEAFF | TGTGCCAGCAGCAGACGGGACAGGGGGAACACTGAAGCTTTCTTT | TRBV11-3 | TRBD1 | once | TRBJ1-1
CASSFRTINQPQHF | TGTGCCAGCAGCTTTCGGACAATTAATCAGCCCCAGCATTTT | TRBV7-8 | - | - | TRBJ1-5
CASSLLIQETQYF | TGTGCCAGCAGCTTGCTCATACAGGAGACCCAGTACTTC | TRBV5-6 | - | - | TRBJ2-5
CASSYPGFAEAFF | TGTGCCAGCAGTTACCCAGGGTTCGCTGAAGCTTTCTTT | TRBV6-5 | - | - | TRBJ1-1
CASSQDLRTTEKTEAFF | TGCGCCAGCAGCCAAGATCTCAGAACGACTGAGAAAACTGAAGCTTTCTTT | TRBV4-1 | - | - | TRBJ1-1
CASSPDRGLGYTF | TGTGCCAGCAGCCCGGACAGGGGGCTTGGCTACACCTTC | TRBV5-8 | TRBD1 | - | TRBJ1-2
CASTLHRGQPQHF | TGTGCCAGCACCCTTCACAGGGGTCAGCCCCAGCATTTT | TRBV2 | TRBD1 | - | TRBJ1-5
CATSRAGVETQYF | TGTGCCACCAGCAGGGCAGGGGTGGAGACCCAGTACTTC | TRBV24-1 | - | - | TRBJ2-5
CASDYAGGYEQFF | TGTGCCAGCGATTATGCGGGTGGGTATGAGCAGTTCTTC | TRBV27 | - | - | TRBJ2-1
CASSQTGYVETQYF | TGTGCCAGCAGCCAGACAGGGTATGTGGAGACCCAGTACTTC | TRBV2 | TRBD1 | - | TRBJ2-5
CASSLATGLRNTEAFF | TGTGCCAGCAGCTTGGCAACAGGGCTGAGGAACACTGAAGCTTTCTTT | TRBV5-6 | - | - | TRBJ1-1
CASSDRQGGNEQFF | TGTGCCAGCAGTGATAGACAGGGCGGTAATGAGCAGTTCTTC | TRBV7-2 | TRBD1 | few | TRBJ2-1
CATSAGTGGSDEQFF | TGTGCCACCAGTGCAGGGACAGGGGGCTCGGATGAGCAGTTCTTC | TRBV24-1 | TRBD1 | many | TRBJ2-1
CASKPDITVGGELFF | TGTGCCAGCAAACCAGACATAACCGTCGGCGGGGAGCTGTTTTTT | TRBV9 | - | once | TRBJ2-2
CASKKAGAGANVLTF | TGTGCCAGCAAGAAAGCAGGTGCTGGGGCCAACGTCCTGACTTTC | TRBV6-5 | - | - | TRBJ2-6